This T cell receptor (beta chain) was identified in a study of cytomegalovirus exposure and HLA in healthy donors. Study background: One earlier analysis, a look at some 180 million T cells, found roughly 120 million unique TCR beta sequences. A preliminary data release comprised around 85 million unique TCRs obtained from HLA-typed donors.

The V segment lost 1 base and the J segment 6 bases; nucleotides outside the gene matches: 2. The CDR3 contains 13 residues. Germline CDR1 is SEHNR and CDR2 is FQNEAQ (reference sequence). PCR used 60 Vbeta primers and 13 Jbeta primers. Data came from immunoSEQ multiplex PCR; TCRdb stores just in-frame clones and leaves some out. Its table records some 75,000 clones. This sequence originates from a boy aged 5 to 17 in good health and CMV-seronegative. The chain carries TRBV7-9 and TRBJ1-1; the match to TRBD1 covers 7 bases. The sample was PBMCs. CDR3 loop: CASSLDRGAEAFF. In nucleotides, the CDR3 is TGTGCCAGCAGCTTAGACAGGGGCGCTGAAGCTTTCTTT.